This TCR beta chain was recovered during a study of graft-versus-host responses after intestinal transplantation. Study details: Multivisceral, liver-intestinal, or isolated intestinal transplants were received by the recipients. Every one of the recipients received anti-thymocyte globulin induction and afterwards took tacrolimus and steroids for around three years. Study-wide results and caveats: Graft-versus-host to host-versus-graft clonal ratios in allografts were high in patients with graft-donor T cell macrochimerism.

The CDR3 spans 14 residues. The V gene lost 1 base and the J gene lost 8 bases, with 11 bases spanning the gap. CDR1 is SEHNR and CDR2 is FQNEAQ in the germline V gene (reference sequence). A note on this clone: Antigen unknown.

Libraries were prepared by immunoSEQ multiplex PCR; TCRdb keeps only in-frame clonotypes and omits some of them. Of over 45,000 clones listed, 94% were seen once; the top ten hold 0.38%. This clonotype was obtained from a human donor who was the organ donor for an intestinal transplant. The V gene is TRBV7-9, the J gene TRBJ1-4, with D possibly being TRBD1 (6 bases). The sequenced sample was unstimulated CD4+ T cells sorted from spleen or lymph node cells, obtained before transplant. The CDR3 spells CASSLGRGNEKLFF. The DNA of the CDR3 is TGTGCCAGCAGCTTAGGTAGGGGGAACGAAAAACTGTTTTTT.